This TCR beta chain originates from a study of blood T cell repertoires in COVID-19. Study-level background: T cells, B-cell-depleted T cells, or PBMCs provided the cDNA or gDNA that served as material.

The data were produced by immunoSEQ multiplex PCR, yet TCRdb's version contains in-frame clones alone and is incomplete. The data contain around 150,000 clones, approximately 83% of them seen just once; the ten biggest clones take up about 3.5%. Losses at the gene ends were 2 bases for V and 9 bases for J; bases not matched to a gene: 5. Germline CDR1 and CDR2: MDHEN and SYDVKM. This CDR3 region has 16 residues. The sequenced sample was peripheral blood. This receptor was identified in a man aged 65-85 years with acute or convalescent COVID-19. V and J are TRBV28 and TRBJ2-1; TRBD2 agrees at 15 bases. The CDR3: CASSLGLAGGSGEQFF. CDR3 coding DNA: TGTGCCAGCAGTTTAGGACTAGCGGGAGGGTCGGGTGAGCAGTTCTTC. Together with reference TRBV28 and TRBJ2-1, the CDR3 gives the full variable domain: DVKVTQSSRYLVKRTGEKVFLECVQDMDHENMFWYRQDPGLGLRLIYFSYDVKMKEKGDIPEGYSVSREKKERFSLILESASTNQTSMYLCASSLGLAGGSGEQFFGPGTRLTVL.